These 14 T cell receptor beta chains share one sample of origin, sequenced in a study of molecular identifiers for immune sequencing clone quantification. TCRdb reanalysed the PCR reads using MiXCR and keeps one entry per CDR3 protein. The data show a few hundred thousand distinct CDR3 sequences, about a quarter seen once. Sequences were obtained from naive CD8+ T cells from blood, with Jurkat cell RNA spiked in. Indicated subset: FACS-sorted CD8+CD4-CCR7+CD45RA+ naive T cells. These TCRs come from a human donor in good health. Some libraries in this study had Jurkat cell RNA spiked in.

This clonotype has at least ten counts. J is TRBJ2-1 and V is TRBV20-1; 12 bases agree with TRBD2. The CDR3 has 14 amino acids. V lost 3 bases, J lost 9 bases, and 6 bases stayed unmatched. Germline V CDR1 and CDR2: DFQATT, SNEGSKA (reference sequence). The chain's CDR3 is CSASASGRAGEQFF. CDR3 DNA sequence: TGCAGTGCTAGCGCTAGCGGGAGGGCCGGTGAGCAGTTCTTC.

This clonotype was seen ten or more times. The chain has TRBV5-5 and TRBJ1-1; D is unresolved. Trimming removed 4 bases at V and 6 bases at J, with 22 bases between. This CDR3 spans 16 amino acids. Germline-derived CDR1 and CDR2 are SGHKS and YYEKEE (reference sequence). The CDR3 is CASSSPQGSDSPEAFF. CDR3 sequence (DNA): TGTGCCAGCAGCAGTCCCCAAGGGTCGGATAGCCCTGAAGCTTTCTTT. Based on the CDR3 plus reference TRBV5-5 and TRBJ1-1, the full variable domain is DAGVTQSPTHLIKTRGQQVTLRCSPISGHKSVSWYQQVLGQGPQFIFQYYEKEERGRGNFPDRFSARQFPNYSSELNVNALLLGDSALYLCASSSPQGSDSPEAFFGQGTRLTVV.

The chain joins TRBV7-6 to TRBJ1-2; tentatively, D is TRBD1 (5 bases). This CDR3 region has 13 residues. Germline CDR1 SGHVS, CDR2 FNYEAQ. Trimming shortened V by 3 bases and J by 6 bases, and 11 bases separated the two germline ends. This CDR3 is CASSFNIGDGYTF. CDR3 sequence (DNA): TGTGCCAGCAGCTTCAACATAGGGGATGGCTACACCTTC.

The chain couples TRBV27 to TRBJ2-2; TRBD1 is a possible D gene (6 bases). Trimming removed 0 bases from V and 4 bases from J, with 15 bases in between. The CDR3 extends over 17 amino acids. The germline CDR1 and CDR2 sequences are MNHEY and SMNVEV (reference sequence). CDR3 sequence reads: CASSLSSRGSGTGELFF. CDR3 sequence (DNA): TGTGCCAGCAGTTTATCGAGCAGGGGATCTGGCACCGGGGAGCTGTTTTTT.

Only a few counts were recorded for this clonotype. Just one base apart from a much larger clone, this may be a read error. The gene calls are TRBV7-2 and TRBJ2-3, with TRBD2 matching over 7 bases. Germline loops: CDR1 SGHTA, CDR2 FQGNSA. This CDR3 comprises 11 residues. The CDR3 spells CARSLLARVYF. CDR3 nucleotides: TGTGCCCGCAGCTTACTAGCGAGGGTGTATTTT.

This clonotype was observed many times. The V and J genes are TRBV5-5 and TRBJ2-3; 7 bases match TRBD1. Germline-derived CDR1 and CDR2 are SGHKS and YYEKEE (reference sequence). Trimming cost V 3 bases and J 1 base; bases outside gene matches: 2. The CDR3 consists of 14 residues. The CDR3 sequence is CASSSGTGTDTQYF. CDR3 coding DNA: TGTGCCAGCAGCTCCGGGACAGGCACAGATACGCAGTATTTT.

In this sample, this clonotype turned up many times. The genes are TRBV24-1 and TRBJ2-1; TRBD1 might be the D (6 bases). The CDR3 has 14 residues. CDR1 and CDR2 from the germline V gene are KGHDR and SFDVKD. With 4 bases removed from V and 8 bases from J, the gap between germline ends came to 14 bases. Written as DNA, the CDR3 is TGTGCCACCAGTGAGGGCAGGGGTGTCGATGAGCAGTTCTTC. This translates into CATSEGRGVDEQFF.

This clonotype turned up a few times. This chain links TRBV20-1 with TRBJ2-3; no clear D. The V gene's germline CDR1 is DFQATT and CDR2 SNEGSKA (reference sequence). This CDR3 has 16 amino acids. V lost 3 bases and J 2 bases, leaving 18 bases between the germline ends. This CDR3 reads CSARDPELGYTDTQYF. The CDR3 DNA follows: TGCAGTGCTAGGGATCCGGAGCTTGGATACACAGATACGCAGTATTTT.

The chain carries TRBV6-6 and TRBJ1-5; perhaps TRBD1 as D (5 bases). CDR1 is MNHNY, CDR2 SVGAGI, per germline (reference sequence). V gave up 2 bases and J gave up 6 bases, with 17 bases separating them. CDR3 length equals 16 residues. CDR3 coding DNA: TGTGCCAGCAGTTACGGGCCGGGGGTAATTAGTCAGCCCCAGCATTTT. It codes for CASSYGPGVISQPQHF.

This clonotype occurred many times. The chain employs TRBV4-1 and TRBJ2-4; D gene unclear. CDR1 is MGHRA, CDR2 YSYEKL, per germline. V dropped 1 base and J dropped 12 bases, with 10 bases sitting between them. The CDR3 sequence is 12 residues long. CDR3 sequence: CASSQGGEDQYF. As DNA, the CDR3 is TGCGCCAGCAGCCAAGGAGGAGAGGATCAGTACTTC.

J is TRBJ2-3 and V is TRBV3-1, with 7 bases fitting TRBD1. CDR3 length: 16 amino acids. Germline lookup yields CDR1 LGHDT and CDR2 YNNKEL (reference sequence). V shed 3 bases, J shed 1 base, and the junction held 7 bases outside the gene matches. The CDR3 coding sequence is TGTGCCAGCAGCCACGCCGAAGACAGGGGCACAGATACGCAGTATTTT. Translating gives CASSHAEDRGTDTQYF.

The CDR3 coding sequence is TGCAGCGTTGAAGGCAGGTGTAATGCAGAGCAGTACTTC. It is translated as CSVEGRCNAEQYF. This chain connects TRBV29-1 to TRBJ2-7; D gene unclear. This CDR3 region has 13 residues. The V and J ends lost 1 base and 7 bases respectively, with 14 bases between them. Per the germline V gene, CDR1 is SQVTM and CDR2 is ANQGSEA.

A note on this clonotype: A much larger clonotype is one base distant, so this may be a read error. The chain uses TRBV28 and TRBJ1-1, with D perhaps TRBD1 (6 bases). V was pared by 4 bases and J by 4 bases, with 16 bases between. Per the germline V gene, CDR1 is MDHEN and CDR2 is SYDVKM. CDR3 length: 15 amino acids. The CDR3 DNA sequence: TGTGCCAGCAGTTCACGGGGGGCGTCGGGCACTGAAGCTTTCTTT. Translating gives CASSSRGASGTEAFF. Looking up the rest from reference TRBV28 and TRBJ1-1 gives the full variable domain: DVKVTQSSRYLVKRTGEKVFLECVQDMDHENMFWYRQDPGLGLRLIYFSYDVKMKEKGDIPEGYSVSREKKERFSLILESASTNQTSMYLCASSSRGASGTEAFFGQGTRLTVV.

Only a few counts were recorded for this clonotype. This chain connects TRBV29-1 to TRBJ1-1; D gene unclear. CDR1 is SQVTM, CDR2 ANQGSEA, per germline. This CDR3 contains 13 residues. V was pared by 2 bases and J by 1 base, with 8 bases between. The CDR3 DNA sequence: TGCAGCGTTGAAAATCAAGGGAACACTGAAGCTTTCTTT. Translating gives CSVENQGNTEAFF.